These T cell receptor beta chains were read from a single sample in a study of cytomegalovirus exposure and HLA in healthy donors. Repertoires were generated with immunoSEQ multiplex PCR, while TCRdb's copy carries only in-frame clones and drops some. The repertoire consists of 100,000 to 150,000 clones, with over 75% occurring once and the leading ten covering roughly 13%. The source material was PBMCs. The source of these receptors is a middle-aged woman in good health and CMV-seropositive. Each CDR3 is given with its conserved first and last residue.

>TRBV29-1|TRBJ1-5
CSVGWDSSGNQPQHF
>TRBV25-1|TRBJ1-1
CATRTGLNTEAFF
>TRBV7-3|TRBJ2-3
CASSLTAGRGDTQYF
>TRBV30|TRBJ2-2
CAQSGQGNTGELFF
>TRBV4-1|TRBJ1-5
CASSQTASNQPQHF
>TRBV5-6|TRBJ1-5
CASSLWAGVGNQPQHF
>TRBV14|TRBJ2-1
CASSQSTSGILFYNEQFF
>TRBV25-1|TRBJ1-3
CASPKAWGGEFGNTIYF
>TRBV9|TRBJ1-2
CASTVSPTGNYGYTF
>TRBV4-1|TRBJ2-7
CASSQVGTSRENYEQYF
>TRBV4-2|TRBJ2-1
CASSGSSGMSDNEQFF
>TRBV25-1|TRBJ2-1
CASSGTSGRVEQFF
>TRBV4-1|TRBJ1-2
CASSTRLPGDYGYTF
>TRBV13|TRBJ1-3
CASSSGEPGNTIYF
>TRBV7-2|TRBJ2-5
CASSSPPRLWRGVETQYF
>TRBV28|TRBJ1-1
CASSLSIDREAFF
>TRBV2|TRBJ2-7
CASSERRLYEQYF
>TRBV28|TRBJ2-1
CASSSLTKREATYNEQFF
>TRBV29-1|TRBJ1-1
CSVAGTGGGSTEAFF
>TRBV2|TRBJ1-5
CASSRKGGNQPQHF
>TRBV5-3|TRBJ2-1
CARSLGGRSYNEQFF
>TRBV9|TRBJ2-7
CASSPRTGDWDEQYF
>TRBV28|TRBJ1-5
CASSPWTGENNQPQHF
>TRBV4-2|TRBJ1-3
CASSQESRDRDSGNTIYF
>TRBV28|TRBJ2-2
CASRVQQGNTGELFF
>TRBV7-9|TRBJ2-5
CASSHPGTARTEETQYF
>TRBV7-6|TRBJ2-1
CASSPELAGDAYNEQFF
>TRBV30|TRBJ1-5
CACGRDRAGQPQHF
>TRBV5-1|TRBJ2-2
CASSLAQTGELFF
>TRBV6-5|TRBJ2-1
CASSPRAGRNEQFF
>TRBV13|TRBJ2-5
CASSLWGSGARETQYF
>TRBV5-5|TRBJ1-2
CASSTRQNYGYTF
>TRBV7-9|TRBJ2-1
CASIPTGLGDYNEQFF
>TRBV28|TRBJ1-3
CASTTGGGSGNTIYF
>TRBV2|TRBJ1-5
CASNRQLDQPQHF
>TRBV5-1|TRBJ2-7
CASSLGRSRLAGNEQYF
>TRBV18|TRBJ2-1
CASQPSGSYNEQFF
>TRBV5-1|TRBJ2-5
CASSLGTGAETQYF
>TRBV10-3|TRBJ2-7
CAISDTGQGEQYF
>TRBV7-9|TRBJ2-4
CASTRARGAKNIQYF
>TRBV7-7|TRBJ2-2
CASSPGQGWDGELFF
>TRBV9|TRBJ2-2
CASSTGTASGELFF
>TRBV19|TRBJ2-5
CASSVGLAGGETQYF
>TRBV11-2|TRBJ2-5
CASRIGRGETQYF
>TRBV5-4|TRBJ2-5
CASSWDYQETQYF
>TRBV5-5|TRBJ2-1
CASSSISGLAAGSSYNEQFF
>TRBV5-6|TRBJ1-1
CASRKTGGNTEAFF
>TRBV27|TRBJ2-7
CASGDRSPEQYF
>TRBV19|TRBJ1-6
CASSIPGAPLHF
>TRBV2|TRBJ2-5
CASSATGVRETQYF
>TRBV14|TRBJ2-7
CASSQGGDSLLYEQYF
>TRBV7-8|TRBJ1-6
CASSSSSTGNSPLHF
>TRBV4-2|.
CASSQDTWVPAGGTYEQYF
>TRBV29-1|TRBJ2-1
CSISGRGNEQFF